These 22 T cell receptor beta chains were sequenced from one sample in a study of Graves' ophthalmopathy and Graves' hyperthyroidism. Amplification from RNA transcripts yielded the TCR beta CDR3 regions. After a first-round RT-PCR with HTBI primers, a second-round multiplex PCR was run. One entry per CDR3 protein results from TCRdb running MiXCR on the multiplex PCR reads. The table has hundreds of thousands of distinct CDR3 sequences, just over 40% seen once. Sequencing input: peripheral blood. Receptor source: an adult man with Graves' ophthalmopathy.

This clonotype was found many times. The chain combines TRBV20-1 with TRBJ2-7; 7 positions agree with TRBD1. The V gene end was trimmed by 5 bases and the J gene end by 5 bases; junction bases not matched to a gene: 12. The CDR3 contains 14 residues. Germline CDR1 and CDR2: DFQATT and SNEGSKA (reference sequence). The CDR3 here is CSAFGQAAGDEQYF. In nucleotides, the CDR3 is TGCAGTGCTTTTGGACAGGCTGCAGGCGACGAGCAGTACTTC.

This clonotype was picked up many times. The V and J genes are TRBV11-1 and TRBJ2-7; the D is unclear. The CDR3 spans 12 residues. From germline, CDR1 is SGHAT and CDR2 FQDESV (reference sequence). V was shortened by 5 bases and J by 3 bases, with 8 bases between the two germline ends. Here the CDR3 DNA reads TGTGCCAGCAGCACGGGCCACTACGAGCAGTACTTC. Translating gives CASSTGHYEQYF.

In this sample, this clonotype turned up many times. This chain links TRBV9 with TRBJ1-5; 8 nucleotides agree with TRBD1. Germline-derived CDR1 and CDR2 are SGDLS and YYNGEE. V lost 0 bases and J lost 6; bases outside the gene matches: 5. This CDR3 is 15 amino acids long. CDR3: CASSVGQGAFQPQHF. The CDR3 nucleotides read TGTGCCAGCAGCGTAGGGCAGGGGGCGTTTCAGCCCCAGCATTTT.

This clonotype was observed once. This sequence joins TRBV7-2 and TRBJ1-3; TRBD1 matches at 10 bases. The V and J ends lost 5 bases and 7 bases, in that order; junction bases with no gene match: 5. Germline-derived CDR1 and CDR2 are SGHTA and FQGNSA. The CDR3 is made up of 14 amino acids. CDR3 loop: CASSLRQGANTIYF. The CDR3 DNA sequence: TGTGCCAGCAGCCTTAGACAGGGGGCGAACACCATATATTTT.

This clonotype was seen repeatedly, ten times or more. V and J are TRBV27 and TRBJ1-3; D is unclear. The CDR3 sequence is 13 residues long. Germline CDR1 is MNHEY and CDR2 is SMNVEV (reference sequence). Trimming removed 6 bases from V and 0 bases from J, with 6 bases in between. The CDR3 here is CASSRSSGNTIYF. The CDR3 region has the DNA TGTGCCAGCAGCCGATCCTCTGGAAACACCATATATTTT.

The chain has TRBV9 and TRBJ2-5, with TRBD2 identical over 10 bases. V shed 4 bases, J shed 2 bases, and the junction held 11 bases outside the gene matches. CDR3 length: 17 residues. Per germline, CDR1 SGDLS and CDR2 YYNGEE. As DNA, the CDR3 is TGTGCCAGCAGCCTGTCATACCCGGGACTAGCGCAAGAGACCCAGTACTTC. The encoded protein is CASSLSYPGLAQETQYF. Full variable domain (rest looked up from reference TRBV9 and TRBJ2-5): DSGVTQTPKHLITATGQRVTLRCSPRSGDLSVYWYQQSLDQGLQFLIQYYNGEERAKGNILERFSAQQFPDLHSELNLSSLELGDSALYFCASSLSYPGLAQETQYFGPGTRLLVL.

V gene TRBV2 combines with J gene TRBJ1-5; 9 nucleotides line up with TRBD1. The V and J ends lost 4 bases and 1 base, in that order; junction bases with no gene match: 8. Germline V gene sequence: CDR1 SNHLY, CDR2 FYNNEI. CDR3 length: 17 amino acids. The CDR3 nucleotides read TGTGCCAGCAGTGCCGACAGGGGGGTTGTAAGCAATCAGCCCCAGCATTTT. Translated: CASSADRGVVSNQPQHF.

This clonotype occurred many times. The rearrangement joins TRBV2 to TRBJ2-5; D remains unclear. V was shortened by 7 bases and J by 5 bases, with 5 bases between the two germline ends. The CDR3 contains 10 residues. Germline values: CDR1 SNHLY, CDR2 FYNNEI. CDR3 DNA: TGTGCCAGCAATATTGAGACCCAGTACTTC. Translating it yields CASNIETQYF.

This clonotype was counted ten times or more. The CDR3 DNA sequence: TGTGCCAGCAGCGCCGAGGGACGGGGGAATCAGCCCCAGCATTTT. As protein: CASSAEGRGNQPQHF. This rearrangement joins TRBV9 to TRBJ1-5, with D possibly being TRBD1 (5 bases). Germline CDR1 SGDLS, CDR2 YYNGEE. This CDR3 spans 15 amino acids. Trimming shortened V by 3 bases and J by 4 bases, and 14 bases separated the two germline ends.

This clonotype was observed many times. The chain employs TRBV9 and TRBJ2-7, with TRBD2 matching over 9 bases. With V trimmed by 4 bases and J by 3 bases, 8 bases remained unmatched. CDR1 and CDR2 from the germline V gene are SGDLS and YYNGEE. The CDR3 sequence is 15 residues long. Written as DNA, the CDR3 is TGTGCCAGCAGCAGCGCTGGAGCGGGAGGCTACGAGCAGTACTTC. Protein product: CASSSAGAGGYEQYF.

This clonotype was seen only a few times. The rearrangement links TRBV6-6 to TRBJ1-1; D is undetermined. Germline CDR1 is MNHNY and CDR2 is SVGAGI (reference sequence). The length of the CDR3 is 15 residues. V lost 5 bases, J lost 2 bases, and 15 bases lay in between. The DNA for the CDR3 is TGTGCCAGCAGTGAAGCGGGAGGGTTAAACACTGAAGCTTTCTTT. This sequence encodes CASSEAGGLNTEAFF.

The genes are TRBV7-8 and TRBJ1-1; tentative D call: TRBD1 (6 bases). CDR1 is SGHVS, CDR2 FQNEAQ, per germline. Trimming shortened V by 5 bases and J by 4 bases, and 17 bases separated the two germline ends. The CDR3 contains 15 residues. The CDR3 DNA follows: TGTGCCAGCAGCCCCGGCGGGGGCCCCCCCACTGAAGCTTTCTTT. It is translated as CASSPGGGPPTEAFF. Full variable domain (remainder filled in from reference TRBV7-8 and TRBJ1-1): GAGVSQSPRYKVAKRGQDVALRCDPISGHVSLFWYQQALGQGPEFLTYFQNEAQLDKSGLPSDRFFAERPEGSVSTLKIQRTQQEDSAVYLCASSPGGGPPTEAFFGQGTRLTVV.

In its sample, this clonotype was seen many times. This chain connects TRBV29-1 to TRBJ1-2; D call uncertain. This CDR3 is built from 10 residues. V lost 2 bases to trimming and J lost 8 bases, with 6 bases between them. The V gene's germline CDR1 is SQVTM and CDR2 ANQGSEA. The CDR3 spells CSVETRGYTF. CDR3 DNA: TGCAGCGTTGAAACGCGGGGCTACACCTTC.

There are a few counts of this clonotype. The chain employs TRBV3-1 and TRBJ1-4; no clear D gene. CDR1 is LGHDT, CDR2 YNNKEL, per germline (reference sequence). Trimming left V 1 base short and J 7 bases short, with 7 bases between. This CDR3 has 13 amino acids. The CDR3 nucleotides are TGTGCCAGCAGCCAAGGGGCGATTGAAAAACTGTTTTTT. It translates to CASSQGAIEKLFF.

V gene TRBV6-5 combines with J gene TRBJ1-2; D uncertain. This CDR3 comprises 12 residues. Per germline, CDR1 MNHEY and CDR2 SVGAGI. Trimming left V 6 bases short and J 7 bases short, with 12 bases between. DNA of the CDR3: TGTGCCAGCAGCAGCCCCGGGTTTGGCTACACCTTC. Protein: CASSSPGFGYTF.

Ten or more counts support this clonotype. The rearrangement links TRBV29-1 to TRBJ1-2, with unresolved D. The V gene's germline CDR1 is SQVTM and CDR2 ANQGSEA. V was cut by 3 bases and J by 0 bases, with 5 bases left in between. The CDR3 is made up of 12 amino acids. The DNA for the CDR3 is TGCAGCGTTGACAGATCTAACTATGGCTACACCTTC. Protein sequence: CSVDRSNYGYTF. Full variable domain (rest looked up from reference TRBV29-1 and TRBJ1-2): SAVISQKPSRDICQRGTSLTIQCQVDSQVTMMFWYRQQPGQSLTLIATANQGSEATYESGFVIDKFPISRPNLTFSTLTVSNMSPEDSSIYLCSVDRSNYGYTFGSGTRLTVV.

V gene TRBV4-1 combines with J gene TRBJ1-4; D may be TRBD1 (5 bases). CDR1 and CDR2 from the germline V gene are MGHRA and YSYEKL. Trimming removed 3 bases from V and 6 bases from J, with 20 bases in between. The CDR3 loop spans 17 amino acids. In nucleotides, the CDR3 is TGCGCCAGCAGCCAGGATCAAAGGGGCAGGGCTTATGAAAAACTGTTTTTT. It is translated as CASSQDQRGRAYEKLFF.

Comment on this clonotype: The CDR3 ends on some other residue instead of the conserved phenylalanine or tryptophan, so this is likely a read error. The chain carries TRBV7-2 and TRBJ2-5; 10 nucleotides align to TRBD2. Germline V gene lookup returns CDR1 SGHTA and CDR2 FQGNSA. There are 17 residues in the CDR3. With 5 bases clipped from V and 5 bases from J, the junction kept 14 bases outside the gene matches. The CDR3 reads CASSQDRSGRAGETQYL. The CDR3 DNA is TGTGCCAGCAGCCAAGATCGGAGCGGGAGGGCCGGGGAGACCCAGTACCTC.

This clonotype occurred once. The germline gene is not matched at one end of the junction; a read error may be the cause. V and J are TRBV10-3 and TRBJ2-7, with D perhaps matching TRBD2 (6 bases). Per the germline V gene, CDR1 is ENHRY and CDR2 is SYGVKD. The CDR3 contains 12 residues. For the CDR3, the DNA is TGTGCCATCAGTGAGCCCCGCGGGGAGCTGTACTTC. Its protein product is CAISEPRGELYF.

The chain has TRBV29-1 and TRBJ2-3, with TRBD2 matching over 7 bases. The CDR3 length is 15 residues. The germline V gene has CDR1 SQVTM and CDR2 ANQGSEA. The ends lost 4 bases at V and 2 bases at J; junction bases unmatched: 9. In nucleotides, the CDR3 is TGCAGCGTTGGGGGGGGGAGGGATTTCACAGATACGCAGTATTTT. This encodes CSVGGGRDFTDTQYF.

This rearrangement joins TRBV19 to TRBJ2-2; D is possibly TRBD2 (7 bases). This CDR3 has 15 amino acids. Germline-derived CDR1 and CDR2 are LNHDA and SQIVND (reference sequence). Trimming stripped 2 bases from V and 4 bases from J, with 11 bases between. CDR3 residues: CASSIRGGGTGELFF. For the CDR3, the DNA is TGTGCCAGTAGTATAAGGGGGGGCGGCACCGGGGAGCTGTTTTTT. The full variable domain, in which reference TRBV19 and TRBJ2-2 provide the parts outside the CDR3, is DGGITQSPKYLFRKEGQNVTLSCEQNLNHDAMYWYRQDPGQGLRLIYYSQIVNDFQKGDIAEGYSVSREKKESFPLTVTSAQKNPTAFYLCASSIRGGGTGELFFGEGSRLTVL.

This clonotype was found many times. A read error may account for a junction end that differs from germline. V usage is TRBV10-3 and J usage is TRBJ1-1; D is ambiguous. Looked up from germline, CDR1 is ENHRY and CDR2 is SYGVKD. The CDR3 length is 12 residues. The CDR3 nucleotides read TGTGCCAGCAGTTATGACGGGACTGAAGCTTTCTTT. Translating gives CASSYDGTEAFF.